These T cell receptor beta chains were read from a single sample in a study of prognosis after radiotherapy for stage I lung cancer. TCRdb processed the multiplex PCR reads anew with MiXCR; each CDR3 protein has one entry. The sample includes fewer than 40,000 distinct CDR3 sequences, less than 40% of them seen just once. The sequencing here drew on PBMCs, taken before or after stereotactic body radiation therapy (not recorded which). The origin of the receptors is a donor aged 50 or older with non-small cell lung cancer. Both conserved end residues are part of each CDR3. Fields, in order: CDR3 DNA, CDR3 protein, clone size, V gene, D gene, J gene. A D gene is named only where the DNA matches it firmly. Clone size is stated in some rows and not others, as once, few, many or a class when expanded.

TGTACCAGCAGTGCCGGGTTCTCCTACGAGCATTACTTC CTSSAGFSYEHYF . TRBV6-1 . TRBJ2-7
TGCGCCAGCAGCTTTACGGACAGGGAGTGCGGGGAGCTGTTTTTT CASSFTDRECGELFF . TRBV5-1 TRBD1 TRBJ2-2
TGTGCCAGCAAAGATTCAGGACAGGGCACAGATACGCAGTATTTT CASKDSGQGTDTQYF . TRBV27 TRBD1 TRBJ2-3
TGTGCCAGCAGTGAACCCACTATCGAGCAGTACTTC CASSEPTIEQYF medium-sized TRBV6-1 . TRBJ2-7
TGTGCCAGCAGTTTACGGTACCGGGGGGCGAACACCGGGGAGCTGTTTTTT CASSLRYRGANTGELFF many TRBV28 TRBD2 TRBJ2-2
TGTGCCAGCAGCTTAGGGGACCGGGATGATTACTTC CASSLGDRDDYF . TRBV7-9 . TRBJ2-7
TGTGCCAGCAGCTTAGTCCTGGGGGGTTTAGATACGCAGTATTTT CASSLVLGGLDTQYF many TRBV13 . TRBJ2-3
TGCAGCTCTAGGGGAGAATTTACTGAAGCTTTCTTT CSSRGEFTEAFF once TRBV20-1 . TRBJ1-1
TGTGCCAGCAGTTTCCGCGGGAGCTACAATGAGCAGTTCTTC CASSFRGSYNEQFF . TRBV12-3/TRBV12-4 TRBD2 TRBJ2-1
TGTTCCAGCAGACAGGGGCGCGAGACCCAGTACTTC CSSRQGRETQYF . TRBV3-1 TRBD1 TRBJ2-5
TGCAGCGCTAGAGATGAGGGGGTCCGGTTGTTGAATGAGCAGTTCTTC CSARDEGVRLLNEQFF once TRBV20-1 . TRBJ2-1
TGTGCCAGCAGCCTACTAGCCCCAAGCTCTGGGGCCAACGTCCTGACTTTC CASSLLAPSSGANVLTF many TRBV7-3 . TRBJ2-6
TGTGCCAGCAGCCATGGGACAGACACAGATACGCAGTATTTT CASSHGTDTDTQYF many TRBV5-8 TRBD1 TRBJ2-3
TGCAGCGTCACTAGCGGGAGCTCCTACGAGCAGTACTTC CSVTSGSSYEQYF many TRBV29-1 TRBD2 TRBJ2-7
TGTGCCAGCAGTTCCGACGGGGCTGAGCGATTCTTC CASSSDGAERFF many TRBV12-3/TRBV12-4 . TRBJ2-1
TGCGCCAGCAGTGAGAATGGTGAGCAGTACTTC CASSENGEQYF many TRBV10-2 . TRBJ2-7
TGCAGTGCTAGGACTGTAGATACGCAGTATTTT CSARTVDTQYF many TRBV20-1 . TRBJ2-3
TGTGCCAGCAGTTTACGAGCGGGAGGCAACACAGATACGCAGTATTTT CASSLRAGGNTDTQYF many TRBV12-3/TRBV12-4 TRBD2 TRBJ2-3
TGCGCCAGCAGACGAGGTCAGGACACAGATACGCAGTATTTT CASRRGQDTDTQYF many TRBV4-1 . TRBJ2-3
TGCGCCAGCAGCTTCGGACAGGGTTTTGAAAAACTGTTTTTT CASSFGQGFEKLFF few TRBV5-1 TRBD1 TRBJ1-4
TGCGCCAGCAGCCAGACAGAGGGGGATGAAAAACTGTTTTTT CASSQTEGDEKLFF many TRBV5-1 . TRBJ1-4
TGTGCCAGCAGCCCTAATGGCCCGGGGGCCGGGGAGCTGTTTTTT CASSPNGPGAGELFF many TRBV7-3 . TRBJ2-2
TGTGCCAGTACCGGATATGCCGGGGGGTCTGAGCAGTTCTTC CASTGYAGGSEQFF many TRBV19 TRBD2 TRBJ2-1
TGTGCCAGCTCACTCCTACAGGGGGCGGAAAGGAATGAGCAGTTCTTC CASSLLQGAERNEQFF . TRBV18 TRBD1 TRBJ2-1
TGTGCCAGCAGCTTCTCCCTAGGTATTCATGGGGGCAATCAGCCCCAGCATTTT CASSFSLGIHGGNQPQHF many TRBV5-8 . TRBJ1-5
TGTGCCAGCAGTATTGGGGACCGCAATGAGCAGTTCTTC CASSIGDRNEQFF many TRBV28 . TRBJ2-1
TGTGCCATCAGTGAGGAGGCGGGGGGGCCCTACGAGCAGTACTTC CAISEEAGGPYEQYF many TRBV10-3 TRBD2 TRBJ2-7
TGCGCCAGCAGCCAAGTAGGTTTCGGTGGACTATCGGAGACCCAGTACTTC CASSQVGFGGLSETQYF many TRBV4-1 . TRBJ2-5
TGCGCCAGCAGCGCCTCCTTCGCGAACACCGGGGAGCTGTTTTTT CASSASFANTGELFF . TRBV5-1 . TRBJ2-2
TGTGCCAGCAGTTACTCGAACAGGGTCCGGAACACTGAAGCTTTCTTT CASSYSNRVRNTEAFF many TRBV6-2/TRBV6-3 . TRBJ1-1
TGTGCCAGCAGCGTTACAGGGTTAACCGGGGAGCTGTTTTTT CASSVTGLTGELFF many TRBV7-9 . TRBJ2-2
TGTGCCAGCAGCCCAAGTGGACAGGGCATCAACTACGAGCAGTACTTC CASSPSGQGINYEQYF many TRBV7-3 TRBD1 TRBJ2-7
TGCAGTGCTAGAGATTACGCGGGAGGGTTCACAGATACGCAGTATTTT CSARDYAGGFTDTQYF few TRBV20-1 TRBD2 TRBJ2-3
TGTGCCAGCAGCTTTGATGGGGGGAGGGGACAAGAGACCCAGTACTTC CASSFDGGRGQETQYF many TRBV13 TRBD2 TRBJ2-5
TGTGCCAGCAGTGGCGATCATGAGCAGTTCTTC CASSGDHEQFF . TRBV6-1 . TRBJ2-1
TGCAGTGCGCCGCTTAGCGGGGGGGCCCGTGAGCAGTACTTC CSAPLSGGAREQYF . TRBV20-1 TRBD2 TRBJ2-7
TGTGCCAGCTCCAATAAGGGGGGATTGAACACCGGGGAGCTGTTTTTT CASSNKGGLNTGELFF . TRBV6-1 . TRBJ2-2